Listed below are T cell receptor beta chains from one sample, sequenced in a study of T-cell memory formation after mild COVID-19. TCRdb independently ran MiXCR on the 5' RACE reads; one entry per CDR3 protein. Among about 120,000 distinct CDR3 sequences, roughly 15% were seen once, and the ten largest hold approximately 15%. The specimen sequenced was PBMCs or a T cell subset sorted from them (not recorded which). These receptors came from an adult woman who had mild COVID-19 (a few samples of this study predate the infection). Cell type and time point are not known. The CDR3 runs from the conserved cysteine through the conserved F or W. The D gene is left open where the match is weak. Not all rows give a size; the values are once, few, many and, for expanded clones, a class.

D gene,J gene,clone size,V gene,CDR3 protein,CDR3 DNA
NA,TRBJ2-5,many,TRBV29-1,CSVPRGEETQYF,TGCAGCGTCCCGAGGGGAGAGGAGACCCAGTACTTC
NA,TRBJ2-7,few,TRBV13,CASSLPAGLEQYF,TGTGCCAGCAGCTTACCCGCAGGGCTCGAGCAGTACTTC
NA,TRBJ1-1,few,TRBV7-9,CASSPRGGDLTEAFF,TGTGCCAGCAGCCCCCGTGGAGGGGATCTTACTGAAGCTTTCTTT
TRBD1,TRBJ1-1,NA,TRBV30,CAGSGGRDNTEAFF,TGTGCCGGCTCAGGGGGGAGAGACAACACTGAAGCTTTCTTT
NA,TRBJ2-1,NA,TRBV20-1,CSAPPEVKQFF,TGCAGTGCTCCCCCGGAGGTGAAGCAGTTCTTC
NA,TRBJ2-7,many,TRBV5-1,CASSLEGFYEQYF,TGCGCCAGCAGCTTGGAAGGATTCTACGAGCAGTACTTC
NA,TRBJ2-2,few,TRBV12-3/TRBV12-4,CASSLPGFRGLFF,TGTGCCAGCAGTTTGCCGGGATTCCGTGGGCTGTTTTTT
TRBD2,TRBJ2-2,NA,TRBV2,CASSDPGLAGVGGELFF,TGTGCCAGCAGTGATCCGGGACTAGCGGGAGTCGGCGGGGAGCTGTTTTTT
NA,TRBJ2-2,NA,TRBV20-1,CSARASLASTGELFF,TGCAGTGCTAGAGCCTCACTAGCCTCCACCGGGGAGCTGTTTTTT
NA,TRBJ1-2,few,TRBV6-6,CASSFTGAYGYTF,TGTGCCAGCAGTTTCACGGGTGCCTATGGCTACACCTTC
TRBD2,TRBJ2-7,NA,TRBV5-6,CASSFLTSGTPNYEQYF,TGTGCCAGCAGCTTCTTGACTAGCGGGACCCCTAACTACGAGCAGTACTTC
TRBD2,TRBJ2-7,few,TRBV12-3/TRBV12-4,CASSLGISGTSGSYEQYF,TGTGCCAGCAGTTTGGGGATAAGCGGGACTAGCGGATCCTACGAGCAGTACTTC
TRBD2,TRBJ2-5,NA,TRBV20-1,CSARELAGKETQYF,TGCAGTGCTAGAGAACTAGCGGGCAAAGAGACCCAGTACTTC
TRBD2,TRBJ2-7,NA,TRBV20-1,CSARSGVSYEQYF,TGCAGTGCTAGAAGCGGGGTTTCCTACGAGCAGTACTTC
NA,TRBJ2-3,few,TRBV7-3,CASSLTGRPTYESTDTQYF,TGTGCCAGCAGCCTAACAGGGAGACCAACGTACGAGAGCACAGATACGCAGTATTTT
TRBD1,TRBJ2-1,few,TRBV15,CATSRGTGGNEQFF,TGTGCCACCAGCAGAGGGACAGGGGGCAATGAGCAGTTCTTC
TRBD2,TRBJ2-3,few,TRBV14,CASSQDFWASGSTDTQYF,TGTGCCAGCAGCCAAGATTTTTGGGCTAGCGGGAGCACAGATACGCAGTATTTT
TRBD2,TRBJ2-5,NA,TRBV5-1,CASSRTSGEGETQYF,TGCGCCAGCAGCCGGACTAGCGGGGAGGGGGAGACCCAGTACTTC
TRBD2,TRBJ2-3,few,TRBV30,CALSGGAIGDTQYF,TGTGCCCTTAGCGGGGGGGCCATAGGAGATACGCAGTATTTT
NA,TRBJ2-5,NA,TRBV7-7,CASSLGGGETQYF,TGTGCCAGCAGCTTAGGGGGAGGTGAGACCCAGTACTTC
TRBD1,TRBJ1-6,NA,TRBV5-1,CASSLGQGDSPLHF,TGCGCCAGCAGCTTGGGACAGGGGGATTCACCCCTCCACTTT
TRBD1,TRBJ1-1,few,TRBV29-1,CSVDSPGQGALNTEAFF,TGCAGCGTTGATTCTCCCGGACAGGGGGCACTCAACACTGAAGCTTTCTTT